One sample yielded the 13 T cell receptor beta chains listed below, sequenced in a study of spatial heterogeneity in lung cancer. TCRdb re-called the 5' RACE reads with MiXCR, one entry per CDR3 protein. Of 45,000 to 55,000 distinct CDR3 sequences detected, under 6% appear once; the ten largest clones hold roughly 10%. Time point reported: sample taken at primary tumor resection. Unsorted whole RNA of tumor, nontumor lung or frozen PBMC was sequenced. The sample in question was PBMCs, obtained at surgery. The receptors shown here come from a male donor with early-stage non-small cell lung cancer.

This clonotype was seen many times. This chain joins TRBV29-1 and TRBJ2-1, with D perhaps matching TRBD1 (6 bases). Germline V gives CDR1 SQVTM, CDR2 ANQGSEA. The CDR3 is 16 amino acids. Trimming left V 3 bases short and J 4 bases short, with 19 bases between. CDR3 protein: CSVEATGTRAYNEQFF. The CDR3 bases are TGCAGCGTTGAGGCCACAGGGACCCGGGCGTACAATGAGCAGTTCTTC.

There are many counts of this clonotype. V usage is TRBV21-1 and J usage is TRBJ1-5. TRBV21-1 is annotated as a pseudogene. The CDR3 has 12 residues. The DNA for the CDR3 is TGTGCCAGCAGCAAAGCTAGACAGCCCCAGCATTTT. Encoded protein: CASSKARQPQHF.

This clonotype was recorded many times. The rearrangement uses TRBV6-1 and TRBJ2-1; either TRBD1 or TRBD2 may supply D (5 bases each). This CDR3 is 14 amino acids long. Germline assignment: CDR1 MNHNS and CDR2 SASEGT. V shed 7 bases and J shed 6 bases, with 16 bases lying between them. CDR3 sequence reads: CASTWTPGANEQFF. In DNA form, the CDR3 reads TGTGCCAGCACCTGGACCCCCGGGGCCAATGAGCAGTTCTTC.

There are many counts of this clonotype. This chain joins TRBV24-1 and TRBJ2-7; no firm D call. Germline V gives CDR1 KGHDR, CDR2 SFDVKD. The CDR3 runs 14 residues. Trimming cost V 3 bases and J 2 bases, with 10 bases left between them. CDR3 loop: CATSDSYRPYEQYF. CDR3 sequence (DNA): TGTGCCACCAGTGATAGCTACCGGCCCTACGAGCAGTACTTC.

This chain joins TRBV2 and TRBJ2-7; perhaps D is TRBD1 or TRBD2 (5 bases each). Trimming stripped 1 base from V and 0 bases from J, with 10 bases between. Germline V gene data show CDR1 as SNHLY and CDR2 as FYNNEI. This CDR3 has 15 residues. The CDR3 region is CASSEGDPYSYEQYF. The CDR3 region has the DNA TGTGCCAGCAGTGAAGGGGACCCCTACTCCTACGAGCAGTACTTC.

This clonotype was observed many times. The rearrangement links TRBV12-3 or TRBV12-4 to TRBJ2-3; D is possibly TRBD1 (6 bases). Trimming pared 5 bases from V and 5 bases from J, leaving 14 bases between. The CDR3 runs 14 residues. The CDR3 protein is CASSVDSSQDTQYF. CDR3 DNA sequence: TGTGCCAGCAGTGTGGACAGCTCACAAGATACGCAGTATTTT.

This clonotype was seen many times. V usage is TRBV7-6 and J usage is TRBJ2-1; 7 nucleotides align to TRBD2. The J segment lost 6 bases and the V segment lost 5 bases, leaving 16 bases of the junction unmatched. The CDR3 totals 17 residues. Germline V gives CDR1 SGHVS, CDR2 FNYEAQ. The DNA of the CDR3 is TGTGCCAGCAGCCCTATGGGGGGGGGACTACTTGCCAATGAGCAGTTCTTC. As protein: CASSPMGGGLLANEQFF.

This clonotype was counted many times. The chain joins TRBV20-1 to TRBJ2-7; 10 bases fit TRBD2. This CDR3 has 15 residues. Germline trimming cut 3 bases from V and 1 base from J; bases unmatched to any gene: 6. CDR1 is DFQATT, CDR2 SNEGSKA, per germline (reference sequence). The DNA for the CDR3 is TGCAGTGCTAGCAGAAGACTAGCGGGTTCCTACGAGCAGTACTTC. Amino acid sequence: CSASRRLAGSYEQYF.

The table lists this clonotype with many counts. V and J are TRBV7-2 and TRBJ1-1; TRBD1 matches at 8 bases. CDR3 length: 15 amino acids. Germline trimming cut 4 bases from V and 0 bases from J; bases unmatched to any gene: 4. Germline values: CDR1 SGHTA, CDR2 FQGNSA. CDR3 loop: CASSSHRGMNTEAFF. For the CDR3, the DNA is TGTGCCAGCAGCTCACACAGGGGGATGAACACTGAAGCTTTCTTT.

This clonotype was seen repeatedly, ten times or more. The gene calls are TRBV4-1 and TRBJ1-4, with 7 bases identical to TRBD1. CDR1 and CDR2 (germline): MGHRA, YSYEKL. The CDR3 is 15 residues long. After removal of 3 bases from V and 6 bases from J, the junction contained 7 bases not matched to a gene. The CDR3 sequence: CASSQYRGKDEKLFF. CDR3 bases: TGCGCCAGCAGCCAGTACAGGGGAAAGGATGAAAAACTGTTTTTT.

The chain joins TRBV12-3 or TRBV12-4 to TRBJ2-1, with D unresolved. V was clipped by 2 bases and J by 7 bases, with 18 bases between them. CDR3 length: 16 residues. CDR3 sequence (DNA): TGTGCCAGCAGTTTAAAGGCGAACTCGTTCGGAAATGAGCAGTTCTTC. Translated: CASSLKANSFGNEQFF.

This chain uses TRBV6-2 or TRBV6-3 with TRBJ2-7; 7 bases agree with TRBD2. The V gene end was trimmed by 8 bases and the J gene end by 2 bases; junction bases not matched to a gene: 9. CDR1 and CDR2 (germline): MNHEY, SVGEGT. The CDR3 is 14 amino acids. The CDR3: CASSQEAGTYEQYF. The CDR3 DNA follows: TGTGCCAGCTCCCAGGAAGCGGGAACCTACGAGCAGTACTTC.

The table lists this clonotype with many counts. The V call is TRBV4-1, the J call TRBJ2-5; no firm D call. The V end was cut by 3 bases, the J end by 1 base, with 6 bases between. CDR1 MGHRA and CDR2 YSYEKL come from the germline V gene. This CDR3 spans 13 amino acids. This chain's CDR3 is CASSQIFQETQYF. DNA for the CDR3: TGCGCCAGCAGCCAGATCTTCCAAGAGACCCAGTACTTC.